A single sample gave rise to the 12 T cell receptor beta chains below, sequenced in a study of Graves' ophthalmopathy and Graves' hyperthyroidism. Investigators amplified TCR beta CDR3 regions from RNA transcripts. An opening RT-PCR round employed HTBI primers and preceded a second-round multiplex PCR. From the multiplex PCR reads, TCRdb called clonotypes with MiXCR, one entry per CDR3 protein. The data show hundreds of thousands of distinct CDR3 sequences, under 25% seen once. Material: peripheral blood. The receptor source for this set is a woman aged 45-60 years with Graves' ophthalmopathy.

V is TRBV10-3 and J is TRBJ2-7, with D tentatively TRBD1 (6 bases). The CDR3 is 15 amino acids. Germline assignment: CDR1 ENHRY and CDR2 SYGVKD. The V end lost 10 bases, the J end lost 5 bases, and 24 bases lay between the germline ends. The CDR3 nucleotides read TGTGCCACTTCCCGTTACGGGACACGCCTGGACGAGCAGTACTTC. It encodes CATSRYGTRLDEQYF.

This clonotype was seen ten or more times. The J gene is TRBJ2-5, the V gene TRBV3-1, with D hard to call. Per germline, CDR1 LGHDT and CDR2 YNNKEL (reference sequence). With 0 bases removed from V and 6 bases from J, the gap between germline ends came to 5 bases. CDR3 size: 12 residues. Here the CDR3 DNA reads TGTGCCAGCAGCCAAGATTTACAGACCCAGTACTTC. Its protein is CASSQDLQTQYF.

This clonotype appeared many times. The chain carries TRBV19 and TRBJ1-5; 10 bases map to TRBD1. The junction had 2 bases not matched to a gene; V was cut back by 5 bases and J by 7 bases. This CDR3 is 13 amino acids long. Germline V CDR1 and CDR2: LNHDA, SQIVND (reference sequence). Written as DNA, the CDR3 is TGTGCCAGTAGTGAGGACAGGGGGCAGCCCCAGCATTTT. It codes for CASSEDRGQPQHF.

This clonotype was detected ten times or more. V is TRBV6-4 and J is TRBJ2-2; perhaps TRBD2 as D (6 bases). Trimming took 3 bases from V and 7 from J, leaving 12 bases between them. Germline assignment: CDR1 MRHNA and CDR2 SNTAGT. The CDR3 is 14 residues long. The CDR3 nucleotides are TGTGCCAGCAGTGAGCGGGGCCCGGACGGGGAGCTGTTTTTT. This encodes CASSERGPDGELFF.

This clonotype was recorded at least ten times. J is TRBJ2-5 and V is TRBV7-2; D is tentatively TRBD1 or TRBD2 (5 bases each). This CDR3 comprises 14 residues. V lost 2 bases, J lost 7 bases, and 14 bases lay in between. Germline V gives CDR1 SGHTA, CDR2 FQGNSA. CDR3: CASSLSPGPGTQYF. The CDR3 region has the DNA TGTGCCAGCAGCTTAAGTCCGGGGCCAGGGACCCAGTACTTC.

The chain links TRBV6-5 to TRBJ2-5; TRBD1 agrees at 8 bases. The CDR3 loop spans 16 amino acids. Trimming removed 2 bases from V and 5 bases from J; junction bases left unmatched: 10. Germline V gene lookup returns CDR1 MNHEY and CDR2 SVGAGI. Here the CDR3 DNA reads TGTGCCAGCAGTTACGGTGGCCAGGGGGCTGGGGAGACCCAGTACTTC. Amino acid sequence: CASSYGGQGAGETQYF.

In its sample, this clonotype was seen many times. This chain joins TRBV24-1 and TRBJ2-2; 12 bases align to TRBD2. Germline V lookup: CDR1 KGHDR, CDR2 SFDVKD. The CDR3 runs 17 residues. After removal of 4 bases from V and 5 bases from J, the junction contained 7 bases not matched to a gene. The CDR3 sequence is CATSESGLAGATGELFF. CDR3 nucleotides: TGTGCCACCAGTGAGTCGGGACTAGCGGGCGCTACCGGGGAGCTGTTTTTT.

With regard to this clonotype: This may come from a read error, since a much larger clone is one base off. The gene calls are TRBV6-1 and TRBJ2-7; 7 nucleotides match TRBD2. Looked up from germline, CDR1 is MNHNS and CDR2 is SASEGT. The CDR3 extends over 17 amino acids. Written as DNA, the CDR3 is TGTTCCAGCACCCCGGGGCGGGTGTGGGGGGGTTTTGACGAGCAGTACTTC. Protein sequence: CSSTPGRVWGGFDEQYF.

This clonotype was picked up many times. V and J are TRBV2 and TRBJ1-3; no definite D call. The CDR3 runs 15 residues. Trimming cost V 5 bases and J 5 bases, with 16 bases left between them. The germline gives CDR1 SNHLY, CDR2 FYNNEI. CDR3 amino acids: CASSILRAERNTIYF. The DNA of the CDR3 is TGTGCCAGCAGTATCTTGAGGGCGGAGAGAAACACCATATATTTT.

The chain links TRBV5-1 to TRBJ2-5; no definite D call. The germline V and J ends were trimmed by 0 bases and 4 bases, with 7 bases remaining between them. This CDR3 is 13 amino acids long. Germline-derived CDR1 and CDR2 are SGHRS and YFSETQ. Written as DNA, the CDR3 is TGCGCCAGCAGCTTGGCTACTCGAGAGACCCAGTACTTC. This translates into CASSLATRETQYF. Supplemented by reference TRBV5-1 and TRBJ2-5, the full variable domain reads KAGVTQTPRYLIKTRGQQVTLSCSPISGHRSVSWYQQTPGQGLQFLFEYFSETQRNKGNFPGRFSGRQFSNSRSEMNVSTLELGDSALYLCASSLATRETQYFGPGTRLLVL.

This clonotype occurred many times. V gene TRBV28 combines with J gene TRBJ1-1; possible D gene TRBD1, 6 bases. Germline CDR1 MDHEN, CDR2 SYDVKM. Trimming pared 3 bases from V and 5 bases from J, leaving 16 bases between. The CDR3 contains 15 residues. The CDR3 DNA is TGTGCCAGCAGTTTGGACAACAGGGTCCAAACTGAAGCTTTCTTT. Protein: CASSLDNRVQTEAFF.

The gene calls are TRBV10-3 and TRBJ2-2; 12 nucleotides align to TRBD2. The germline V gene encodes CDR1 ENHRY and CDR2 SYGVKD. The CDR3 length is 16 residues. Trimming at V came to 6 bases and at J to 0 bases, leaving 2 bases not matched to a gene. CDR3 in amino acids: CAIRGTSGSNTGELFF. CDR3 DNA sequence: TGTGCCATCAGGGGGACTAGCGGGTCGAACACCGGGGAGCTGTTTTTT.